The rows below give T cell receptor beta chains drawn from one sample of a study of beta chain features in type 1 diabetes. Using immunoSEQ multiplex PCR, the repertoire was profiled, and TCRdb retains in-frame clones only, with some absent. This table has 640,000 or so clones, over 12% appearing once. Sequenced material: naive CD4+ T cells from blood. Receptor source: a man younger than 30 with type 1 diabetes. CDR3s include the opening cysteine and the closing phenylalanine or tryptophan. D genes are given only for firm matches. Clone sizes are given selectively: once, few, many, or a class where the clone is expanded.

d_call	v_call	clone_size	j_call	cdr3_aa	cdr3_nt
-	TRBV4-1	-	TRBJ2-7	CASSEYGASYEQYF	TGCGCCAGCAGCGAATACGGAGCGTCCTACGAGCAGTACTTC
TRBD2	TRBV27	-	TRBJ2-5	CASSLWSTSGGPHETQYF	TGTGCCAGCAGTTTATGGTCGACTAGCGGGGGACCCCACGAGACCCAGTACTTC
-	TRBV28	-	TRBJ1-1	CASRLGNTEAFF	TGTGCCAGCCGATTGGGCAACACTGAAGCTTTCTTT
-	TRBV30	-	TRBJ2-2	CAWRSWGRATGELFF	TGTGCCTGGAGATCATGGGGCAGGGCCACCGGGGAGCTGTTTTTT
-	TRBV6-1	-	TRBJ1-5	CASSEATVLSNQPQHF	TGTGCCAGCAGTGAGGCCACCGTACTTAGCAATCAGCCCCAGCATTTT
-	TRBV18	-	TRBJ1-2	CASSPGDDRFYGYTF	TGTGCCAGCTCACCCGGGGACGACAGGTTCTATGGCTACACCTTC
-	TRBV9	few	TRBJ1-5	CASSPSGGSNQPQHF	TGTGCCAGCAGCCCCTCCGGAGGGAGCAATCAGCCCCAGCATTTT
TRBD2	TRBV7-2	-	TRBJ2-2	CASSLPRTSGGSNTGELFF	TGTGCCAGCAGCTTACCTCGGACTAGCGGGGGCTCCAACACCGGGGAGCTGTTTTTT
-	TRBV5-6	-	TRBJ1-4	CASRGGGGEKLFF	TGTGCCAGCAGGGGAGGAGGGGGAGAAAAACTGTTTTTT
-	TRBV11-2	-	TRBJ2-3	CASSLVQADTDTQYF	TGTGCCAGCAGCTTAGTACAGGCGGACACAGATACGCAGTATTTT
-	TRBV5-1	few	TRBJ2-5	CASSLGQQETQYF	TGCGCCAGCAGCTTAGGACAGCAAGAGACCCAGTACTTC